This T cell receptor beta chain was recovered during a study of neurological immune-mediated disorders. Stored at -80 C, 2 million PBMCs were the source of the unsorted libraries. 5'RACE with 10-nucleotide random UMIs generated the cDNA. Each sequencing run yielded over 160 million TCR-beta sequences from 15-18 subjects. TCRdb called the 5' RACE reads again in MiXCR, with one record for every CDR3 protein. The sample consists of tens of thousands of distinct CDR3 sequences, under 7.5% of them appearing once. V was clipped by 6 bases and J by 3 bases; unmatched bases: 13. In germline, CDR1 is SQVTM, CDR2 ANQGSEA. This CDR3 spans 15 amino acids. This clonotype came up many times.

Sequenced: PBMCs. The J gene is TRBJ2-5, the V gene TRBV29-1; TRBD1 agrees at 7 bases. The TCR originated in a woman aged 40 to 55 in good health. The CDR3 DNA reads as TGCAGCGTCGCAGAAGGGCAGGGGGTAAAAGAGACCCAGTACTTC. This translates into CSVAEGQGVKETQYF.